The clone carrying this T cell receptor (beta chain) was observed a few times. Its cognate antigen is unknown. The sample comes from a study of shared clonotypes between healthy human individuals. Across the whole study: Each donor had three CD4 naive, three CD4 memory, two CD8 naive and one CD8 memory plate.

J gave up 8 bases and V 3 bases, and 6 bases lay outside the gene matches. The CDR3 is made up of 13 amino acids. Germline V gene lookup returns CDR1 WNHNN and CDR2 SYGVQD (reference sequence). The study's findings and limits: Clonotype sharing across four donors was observed for 4% to 5.5% of naive CD4 clonotypes.

Terminally differentiated effector memory CD45RA+ cells were excluded by CCR7 positive selection of CD45RO-negative cells. It was at deep level that the assay was run. Sorted subsets were amplified in replicate PCRs using 200 to 250 ng DNA, around 30,000 T cell genomes. The protocol was immunoSEQ multiplex PCR, while the TCRdb copy is restricted to in-frame clones and leaves out a portion. The table includes some 600,000 clones, 95% to 97% detected once. Sequenced sample: naive CD8+ T cells sorted from blood. This sequence joins TRBV10-1 and TRBJ1-2, with TRBD1 identical over 7 bases. The source of this sequence is a woman aged 25 to 39 in good health. The CDR3 DNA sequence: TGCGCCAGCAGTGATGAGGGGGCGCAGGGCTACACCTTC. It yields the protein CASSDEGAQGYTF.